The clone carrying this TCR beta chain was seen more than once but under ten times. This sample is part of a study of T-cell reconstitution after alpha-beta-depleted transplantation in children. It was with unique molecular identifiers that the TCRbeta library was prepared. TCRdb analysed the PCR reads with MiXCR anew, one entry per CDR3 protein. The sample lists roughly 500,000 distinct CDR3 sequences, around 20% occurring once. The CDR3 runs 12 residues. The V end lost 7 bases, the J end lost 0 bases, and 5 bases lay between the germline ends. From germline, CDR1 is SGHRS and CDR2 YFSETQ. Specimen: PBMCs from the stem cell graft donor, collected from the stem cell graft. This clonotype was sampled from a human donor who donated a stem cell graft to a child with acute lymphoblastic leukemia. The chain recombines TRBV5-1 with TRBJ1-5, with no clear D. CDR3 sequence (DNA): TGCGCCAGCCTATATAGCAATCAGCCCCAGCATTTT. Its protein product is CASLYSNQPQHF.